Presented here are 30 T cell receptor beta chains from one specimen sequenced in a study of human T cells and chemical hapten exposure. Time point here: patch test 3, about 24 weeks after DPC sensitization. This sample's treatment: therapeutic diphenylcyclopropenone sensitization with weekly scalp DPC. TCRdb used MiXCR to reprocess the RACE reads, holding one entry per CDR3 protein. The sample records about 190,000 distinct CDR3 sequences, under 25% being singletons. Sequences were derived from whole blood, sampled in connection with sensitization to the hapten diphenylcyclopropenone (DPC). The receptors come from a middle-aged woman with alopecia areata. Some clones in this sample may be carry-over from other donors' samples.

This chain joins TRBV21-1 and TRBJ1-2; no check of the table's D call, TRBD1, against the DNA was made. TRBV21-1 is a documented pseudogene. CDR3 length: 16 amino acids. This chain's CDR3 is CASSLAGRRRVYGYTF. The CDR3 DNA is TGTGCCAGCAGCCTAGCAGGGCGAAGGCGAGTCTATGGCTACACCTTC.

This sequence joins TRBV10-3 and TRBJ2-3; TRBD1 agrees at 12 bases. CDR1 and CDR2 (germline): ENHRY, SYGVKD. CDR3 size: 15 residues. With V trimmed by 5 bases and J by 4 bases, 4 bases remained unmatched. CDR3 region: CAISSGTGGADTQYF. The CDR3 nucleotides are TGTGCCATCAGTTCCGGGACAGGGGGCGCAGATACGCAGTATTTT.

This clonotype showed up just a few times. The gene calls are TRBV20-1 and TRBJ2-7, with 8 nucleotides matching TRBD2. Germline lookup yields CDR1 DFQATT and CDR2 SNEGSKA (reference sequence). V was clipped by 3 bases and J by 4 bases; unmatched bases: 8. The CDR3 length is 14 residues. The CDR3 spells CSASPSGRLYEQYF. The CDR3 nucleotides are TGCAGTGCTAGTCCTAGCGGGCGACTATACGAGCAGTACTTC.

The sample holds a few counts of this clonotype. The V call is TRBV20-1, the J call TRBJ2-1; 10 nucleotides match TRBD2. From germline, CDR1 is DFQATT and CDR2 SNEGSKA (reference sequence). The V gene end was trimmed by 6 bases and the J gene end by 8 bases; junction bases not matched to a gene: 19. The CDR3 sequence is 17 residues long. Written as DNA, the CDR3 is TGCAGTGCAAGCGCTCTAGCGGGAGTAGGGGCCTTCGATGAGCAGTTCTTC. It specifies CSASALAGVGAFDEQFF.

This clonotype appeared a few times. The chain recombines TRBV7-2 with TRBJ2-1; 9 bases map to TRBD1. The CDR3 covers 15 residues. Germline lookup yields CDR1 SGHTA and CDR2 FQGNSA. Trimming took 0 bases from V and 7 from J; bases not matched to a gene: 4. CDR3 sequence reads: CASSLAGQGSNEQFF. CDR3 in DNA: TGTGCCAGCAGCTTAGCGGGACAGGGTAGTAATGAGCAGTTCTTC.

This clonotype came up a few times. The chain uses TRBV7-9 and TRBJ2-7; D gene unclear. V was clipped by 7 bases and J by 4 bases, with 8 bases between them. Germline CDR1 reads SEHNR; CDR2 reads FQNEAQ (reference sequence). There are 11 residues in the CDR3. The CDR3 here is CASTSSYEQYF. Written as DNA, the CDR3 is TGTGCCAGCACCTCTTCTTACGAGCAGTACTTC.

This clonotype was detected only a few times. The chain joins TRBV5-6 to TRBJ1-1; D may be TRBD1 (5 bases). From germline, CDR1 is SGHDT and CDR2 YYEEEE. The CDR3 has 15 amino acids. Trimming stripped 4 bases from V and 3 bases from J, with 16 bases between. The CDR3 region is CASSAQVYDYTEAFF. In DNA form, the CDR3 reads TGTGCCAGCAGCGCACAGGTGTACGACTACACTGAAGCTTTCTTT.

This clonotype was seen ten or more times. The genes are TRBV6-4 and TRBJ2-1; 13 bases are shared with TRBD2. In germline, CDR1 is MRHNA, CDR2 SNTAGT. V gave up 5 bases and J gave up 8 bases; unmatched junction bases: 3. This CDR3 comprises 14 residues. The CDR3 DNA reads TGTGCCAGCAGTCGGACTAGCGGGAGCTATGAGCAGTTCTTC. As protein: CASSRTSGSYEQFF.

The V gene is TRBV7-8, the J gene TRBJ1-5, with a possible D match to TRBD1 (5 bases). V was trimmed by 5 bases and J by 1 base, leaving 12 bases between them. CDR1 and CDR2 from the germline V gene are SGHVS and FQNEAQ. The CDR3 is made up of 15 amino acids. The CDR3 protein is CASSPGSRSNQPQHF. In DNA form, the CDR3 reads TGTGCCAGCAGCCCAGGGTCCCGGAGCAATCAGCCCCAGCATTTT.

This clonotype was seen only a few times. The V call is TRBV18, the J call TRBJ2-1; 14 bases map to TRBD2. The junction had 5 bases not matched to a gene; V was cut back by 3 bases and J by 10 bases. Germline lookup yields CDR1 KGHSH and CDR2 LQKENI. The CDR3 spans 15 residues. The CDR3 here is CASSPQTSGRAEQFF. The CDR3 bases are TGTGCCAGCTCACCCCAGACTAGCGGGAGGGCCGAGCAGTTCTTC.

The table lists this clonotype with many counts. The chain couples TRBV20-1 to TRBJ2-7; 8 bases fit TRBD1. The CDR3 has 14 amino acids. Germline CDR1 and CDR2: DFQATT and SNEGSKA (reference sequence). Losses at the gene ends were 2 bases for V and 2 bases for J; bases not matched to a gene: 5. Here the CDR3 reads CSARSDRDTYEQYF. The DNA of the CDR3 is TGCAGTGCTAGATCGGACAGGGACACCTACGAGCAGTACTTC.

The rearrangement joins TRBV4-3 to TRBJ2-7, with TRBD2 matching over 11 bases. The CDR3 loop spans 18 amino acids. V was clipped by 0 bases and J by 3 bases; unmatched bases: 10. Germline values: CDR1 LGHNA, CDR2 YSLEER. Here the CDR3 DNA reads TGCGCCAGCAGCCAAGATCTTCCGCTAGCGGGAGGTGACTACGAGCAGTACTTC. It is translated as CASSQDLPLAGGDYEQYF.

The chain recombines TRBV12-3 or TRBV12-4 with TRBJ2-2; 15 nucleotides agree with TRBD2. Unmatched junction bases numbered 4, after V lost 3 bases and J lost 5 bases. This CDR3 comprises 17 residues. The DNA for the CDR3 is TGTGCCAGCAGTTTTGGGACTAGCGGGAGGAAAACCGGGGAGCTGTTTTTT. Protein: CASSFGTSGRKTGELFF.

The chain is built from TRBV28 and TRBJ2-6; TRBD2 matches 7 bases. The CDR3 contains 16 residues. V trimming: 0 bases; J trimming: 1 base; junction bases outside the gene matches: 0. Germline V CDR1 and CDR2: MDHEN, SYDVKM. The CDR3 region is CASSLWGGSGANVLTF. The CDR3 DNA is TGTGCCAGCAGTTTATGGGGGGGGTCTGGGGCCAACGTCCTGACTTTC.

V is TRBV27 and J is TRBJ1-1; D unclear. V was trimmed by 2 bases and J by 5 bases, leaving 9 bases between them. The germline V gene has CDR1 MNHEY and CDR2 SMNVEV (reference sequence). This CDR3 is 13 amino acids long. The CDR3 sequence: CASSLREVTEAFF. DNA for the CDR3: TGTGCCAGCAGTTTAAGAGAGGTAACTGAAGCTTTCTTT.

This clonotype showed up just a few times. The chain carries TRBV5-1 and TRBJ1-1; D unclear. In germline, CDR1 is SGHRS, CDR2 YFSETQ. V gave up 0 bases and J gave up 1 base, with 10 bases separating them. CDR3 length: 15 amino acids. The CDR3 region is CASSLAVSSNTEAFF. CDR3 sequence (DNA): TGCGCCAGCAGCTTGGCCGTAAGTTCGAACACTGAAGCTTTCTTT.

A few counts support this clonotype. This rearrangement joins TRBV6-6 to TRBJ2-7, with D possibly matching TRBD2 (6 bases). Germline V CDR1 and CDR2: MNHNY, SVGAGI (reference sequence). This CDR3 has 14 residues. Trimming stripped 8 bases from V and 5 bases from J, with 19 bases between. CDR3 DNA sequence: TGTGCCAGCTTACGGGAGCCCCGGGTCGACGAGCAGTACTTC. This translates into CASLREPRVDEQYF.

There are a few counts of this clonotype. The chain uses TRBV29-1 and TRBJ2-5; 8 nucleotides line up with TRBD1. The CDR3 runs 13 residues. Losses at the gene ends were 7 bases for V and 5 bases for J; bases not matched to a gene: 9. Germline CDR1 and CDR2: SQVTM and ANQGSEA. The CDR3 loop reads CSARQGSHETQYF. The CDR3 DNA is TGCAGCGCCCGACAGGGGTCCCATGAGACCCAGTACTTC. Variable domain in full (rest from reference TRBV29-1 and TRBJ2-5): SAVISQKPSRDICQRGTSLTIQCQVDSQVTMMFWYRQQPGQSLTLIATANQGSEATYESGFVIDKFPISRPNLTFSTLTVSNMSPEDSSIYLCSARQGSHETQYFGPGTRLLVL.

V usage is TRBV28 and J usage is TRBJ2-7; possibly TRBD1 for D (6 bases). CDR1 and CDR2 from the germline V gene are MDHEN and SYDVKM. The length of the CDR3 is 16 residues. With 6 bases removed from V and 0 bases from J, the gap between germline ends came to 18 bases. This CDR3 reads CASSYQGPRLSYEQYF. Here the CDR3 DNA reads TGTGCCAGCAGCTATCAGGGGCCTCGGCTCTCCTACGAGCAGTACTTC. Filled out from reference TRBV28 and TRBJ2-7, the complete variable domain reads DVKVTQSSRYLVKRTGEKVFLECVQDMDHENMFWYRQDPGLGLRLIYFSYDVKMKEKGDIPEGYSVSREKKERFSLILESASTNQTSMYLCASSYQGPRLSYEQYFGPGTRLTVT.

This clonotype was seen a few times. This chain links TRBV20-1 with TRBJ1-5; no reliable D call. This CDR3 spans 13 amino acids. Trimming left V 0 bases short and J 4 bases short, with 7 bases between. Germline CDR1 reads DFQATT; CDR2 reads SNEGSKA (reference sequence). CDR3 protein: CSARDRQNQPQHF. CDR3 in DNA: TGCAGTGCTAGAGACCGCCAAAATCAGCCCCAGCATTTT.

The rearrangement joins TRBV7-8 to TRBJ1-1, with 7 bases fitting TRBD1. The CDR3 runs 15 residues. Germline trimming cut 5 bases from V and 4 bases from J; bases unmatched to any gene: 10. The germline CDR1 and CDR2 sequences are SGHVS and FQNEAQ. The CDR3 DNA follows: TGTGCCAGCAGCCAAAGGACAGGCACGGGCACTGAAGCTTTCTTT. As protein: CASSQRTGTGTEAFF. The whole variable domain, remainder taken from reference TRBV7-8 and TRBJ1-1, is GAGVSQSPRYKVAKRGQDVALRCDPISGHVSLFWYQQALGQGPEFLTYFQNEAQLDKSGLPSDRFFAERPEGSVSTLKIQRTQQEDSAVYLCASSQRTGTGTEAFFGQGTRLTVV.

A few counts support this clonotype. This sequence joins TRBV7-2 and TRBJ1-6, with D uncertain. The CDR3 has 14 residues. CDR1 SGHTA and CDR2 FQGNSA come from the germline V gene. V shed 4 bases and J shed 6 bases, with 10 bases lying between them. The DNA of the CDR3 is TGTGCCAGCAGCTCATCAGCCCCTAATTCACCCCTCCACTTT. Protein: CASSSSAPNSPLHF.

In this sample, this clonotype turned up many times. This chain links TRBV12-2 with TRBJ2-7. TRBV12-2 is noted as a pseudogene. CDR3 length: 14 residues. In nucleotides, the CDR3 is TGTGCAAGTCGCTTAGGAGCCATGGGGTACGAGCAGTACTTC. Amino acids: CASRLGAMGYEQYF.

J is TRBJ2-3 and V is TRBV12-2; the table names TRBD2, a call not compared with the DNA. TRBV12-2 is classified as a pseudogene. The CDR3 consists of 19 residues. DNA of the CDR3: TGTGCAAGTCGCTTAGACCAAGGACTAGCGGGAGATTGCACAGATACGCAGTATTTT. Its translation: CASRLDQGLAGDCTDTQYF.

CDR3 sequence reads: CASSLREGVNTEAFF. The DNA of the CDR3 is TGTGCCAGCAGTTTAAGGGAAGGGGTGAACACTGAAGCTTTCTTT. The V gene is TRBV27, the J gene TRBJ1-1; D is possibly TRBD1 (5 bases). From germline, CDR1 is MNHEY and CDR2 SMNVEV (reference sequence). Trimming cost V 2 bases and J 0 bases, with 10 bases left between them. The CDR3 totals 15 residues.

This clonotype was seen more than once but under ten times. V is TRBV7-2 and J is TRBJ2-1, with 9 bases lining up with TRBD2. J was trimmed by 9 bases and V by 1 base; bases with no gene match: 7. Looked up from germline, CDR1 is SGHTA and CDR2 is FQGNSA. The CDR3 runs 15 residues. Here the CDR3 DNA reads TGTGCCAGCAGCTTAGGGGGCGGGAGGGGGAGTGAGCAGTTCTTC. It encodes CASSLGGGRGSEQFF.

This clonotype was counted only a few times. The chain links TRBV21-1 to TRBJ2-3; TRBD1 is the table's D call and was not checked against the DNA. TRBV21-1 is described as a pseudogene. The CDR3 has 17 amino acids. DNA of the CDR3: TGTGCCAGCAGCAAAAAAAATGGACAGGACTTCACAGATACGCAGTATTTT. It translates to CASSKKNGQDFTDTQYF.

A few counts support this clonotype. This rearrangement joins TRBV7-2 to TRBJ2-3; maybe TRBD2 (5 bases). CDR1 is SGHTA and CDR2 is FQGNSA in the germline V gene. Trimming shortened V by 7 bases and J by 2 bases, and 10 bases separated the two germline ends. CDR3 length equals 13 residues. The CDR3 DNA reads as TGTGCCAGCATGGCAGGACTCACAGATACGCAGTATTTT. Residues: CASMAGLTDTQYF.

The CDR3: CACPGGRLHNEQFF. CDR3 DNA: TGTGCCTGCCCCGGGGGGAGGCTTCACAATGAGCAGTTCTTC. This chain connects TRBV30 to TRBJ2-1; 7 bases align to TRBD2. CDR1 is GTSNPN and CDR2 is SVGIG in the germline V gene (reference sequence). There are 14 residues in the CDR3. The V and J ends lost 6 bases and 5 bases, in that order; junction bases with no gene match: 10.

The CDR3, as DNA: TGTGCCAGCAGTTGGCTAGTCTCTTACGAGCAGTACTTC. As protein: CASSWLVSYEQYF. This chain connects TRBV12-3 or TRBV12-4 to TRBJ2-7; D gene unclear. The CDR3 covers 13 residues. V was pared by 4 bases and J by 4 bases, with 11 bases between.